The rows below give T cell receptor beta chains drawn from one sample of a study of graft-versus-host responses after intestinal transplantation. These receptors' antigens are unknown. Only in-frame clones appear in the TCRdb table, and some are missing; sequencing was by immunoSEQ multiplex PCR. The sample has 55,000 to 65,000 clones, approximately 94% seen once. Here the sequenced sample was unstimulated CD4+ T cells sorted from spleen or lymph node cells, taken before transplant. Receptor source: a human donor who was the organ donor for an intestinal transplant. Both conserved end residues are part of each CDR3. D genes are given only for firm matches. Clone sizes are given selectively: once, few, many, or a class where the clone is expanded.

j_call,clone_size,d_call,cdr3_length,v_call,cdr3_nt,cdr3_aa
TRBJ2-1,.,TRBD2,16,TRBV5-6,TGTGCCAGCAGGTCAACTAGCGGGGGCGTTTACAATGAGCAGTTCTTC,CASRSTSGGVYNEQFF
TRBJ1-3,.,.,15,TRBV5-1,TGCGCCAGCAGCCGAGGGTCGGGGTTCGGAAACACCATATATTTT,CASSRGSGFGNTIYF
TRBJ2-3,.,TRBD1,14,TRBV6-1,TGTGCCAGTCTTTGGGGACAGGGCACAGATACGCAGTATTTT,CASLWGQGTDTQYF
TRBJ1-1,.,.,14,TRBV19,TGTGCCAGTAGGGGGGGGATAATCAACACTGAAGCTTTCTTT,CASRGGIINTEAFF
TRBJ2-2,.,TRBD1,13,TRBV12-5,TGTGCTAGTGGTATACAGGGGGCCGGGGAGCTGTTTTTT,CASGIQGAGELFF
TRBJ1-2,.,.,13,TRBV21-1,TGTGCCAGCCGAGGAGGGGGACAGTATGGCTACACCTTC,CASRGGGQYGYTF
TRBJ1-6,once,.,13,TRBV19,TGTGCCAGTACCGGGACGTCGAATTCACCCCTCCACTTT,CASTGTSNSPLHF
TRBJ2-5,.,.,13,TRBV7-8,TGTGCCAGCAGCTCAGGGTGGGGAGAGACCCAGTACTTC,CASSSGWGETQYF
TRBJ1-6,.,.,14,TRBV6-1,TGTGCCAGCAGTATTGGGGGGATTAATTCACCCCTCCACTTT,CASSIGGINSPLHF
TRBJ2-1,once,.,15,TRBV6-6,TGTGCCAGCAGGACGGTCCGGGGGAGGTACAATGAGCAGTTCTTC,CASRTVRGRYNEQFF
TRBJ2-1,.,.,12,TRBV6-1,TGTGCCAGCAGGCGGAAGGGCAATGAGCAGTTCTTC,CASRRKGNEQFF
TRBJ1-4,few,.,16,TRBV5-1,TGCGCCAGCAGCTTGGTCGGCCTCCCAACTAATGAAAAACTGTTTTTT,CASSLVGLPTNEKLFF
TRBJ2-7,.,.,12,TRBV5-3,TGTGCCAGAAGCTTAGCGCCCCACGAGCAGTACTTC,CARSLAPHEQYF
TRBJ1-5,.,TRBD1,14,TRBV2,TGTGCCAGCAGTGGGACAGGACCAAATCAGCCCCAGCATTTT,CASSGTGPNQPQHF
TRBJ1-6,.,.,17,TRBV14,TGTGCCAGCAGCCAAGGAGGGGGGCTGCAAAATAATTCACCCCTCCACTTT,CASSQGGGLQNNSPLHF
TRBJ2-5,.,.,15,TRBV13,TGTGCCAGCAGCCCAGCCCGGGGTTGGGGGGAGACCCAGTACTTC,CASSPARGWGETQYF
TRBJ2-5,.,.,15,TRBV6-5,TGTGCCAGCAGTTACACGCGGACAAGCGGTGTGACCCAGTACTTC,CASSYTRTSGVTQYF
TRBJ2-1,once,.,14,TRBV7-3,TGTGCCAGACCAGACAGCAAACGTTACAATGAGCAGTTCTTC,CARPDSKRYNEQFF
TRBJ1-2,.,.,13,TRBV7-8,TGTGCCAGCAGATCGCCGACAGGCTATGGCTACACCTTC,CASRSPTGYGYTF
TRBJ2-5,.,.,15,TRBV6-5,TGTGCCAGCAGTTACTCGGGCCCCCCACTAGAGACCCAGTACTTC,CASSYSGPPLETQYF
TRBJ2-5,.,.,14,TRBV12-2,TGTGCAAGTCGCTTCGCGCGGCTCCAAGAGACCCAGTACTTC,CASRFARLQETQYF
TRBJ1-1,.,.,12,TRBV5-5,TGTGCCTGTGGGCGTCTGAACACTGAAGCTTTCTTT,CACGRLNTEAFF
TRBJ1-5,.,.,12,TRBV21-1,TGTGCCAGCAGCAACGGAAATCAGCCCCAGCATTTT,CASSNGNQPQHF
TRBJ1-4,.,.,15,TRBV21-1,TGTGCCAGACAAACCGGGACCTCTTTTAAGGAAAAACTGTTTTTT,CARQTGTSFKEKLFF
TRBJ2-2,.,.,14,TRBV5-4,TGTGCCAGCAGCTTGCCGGGGCCCACCGGGGAGCTGTTTTTT,CASSLPGPTGELFF
TRBJ2-1,.,.,14,TRBV7-2,TGTGCCAGCAGCTTAGGGGTAGGGTACAATGAGCAGTTCTTC,CASSLGVGYNEQFF
TRBJ1-2,.,.,16,TRBV9,TGTGCCAGCAGCGTAACACAGGAAGGAGTTCCTTATGGCTACACCTTC,CASSVTQEGVPYGYTF
TRBJ1-4,few,TRBD1,15,TRBV11-2,TGTGCCAGCAGCTTAGGGGACAGGGATGATGAAAAACTGTTTTTT,CASSLGDRDDEKLFF
TRBJ2-3,.,TRBD2,14,TRBV10-3,TGTGCCATCAGCCGACTAGCTAGCACAGATACGCAGTATTTT,CAISRLASTDTQYF
TRBJ2-1,once,TRBD2,15,TRBV5-4,TGTGCCAGCAGCTTGACGTCTAGCGGGTACAATGAGCAGTTCTTC,CASSLTSSGYNEQFF
TRBJ2-7,.,TRBD2,15,TRBV27,TGTGCCAGCGCCCTAGCGGGTGTCGCCTCATACGAGCAGTACTTC,CASALAGVASYEQYF
TRBJ2-3,.,.,15,TRBV7-9,TGTGCCAGCAGCTTAGATGCGGGGGCAGGAGATACGCAGTATTTT,CASSLDAGAGDTQYF
TRBJ2-5,.,.,11,TRBV20-1,TGCAGTGCTCTATTGCAAGAGACCCAGTACTTC,CSALLQETQYF